This entry lists 26 T cell receptor beta chains sequenced from one sample in a study of regulatory T cells in long-lasting Graves disease. The time point: newly diagnosed GD, antithyroid drugs for less than 3 months. The TCR library was prepared using RNA isolated from PBMCs. TCR beta libraries were built with iRepertoire HTBI primers and Arm-PCR of CDR3 regions. TCRdb re-called the multiplex PCR reads through MiXCR, storing one row per CDR3 protein. The data hold under 250,000 distinct CDR3 sequences, with roughly a fifth observed a single time. This material consisted of peripheral blood mononuclear cells (PBMCs), taken at new diagnosis, from a patient treated with antithyroid drugs. These receptors all come from a female donor with Graves disease.

CDR3 bases: TGTGCCAGCTCACCCGGGACGGATGAGCAGTACTTC. It codes for CASSPGTDEQYF. V and J are TRBV18 and TRBJ2-7; D tentatively fits TRBD1 or TRBD2 (5 bases each). The V gene lost 3 bases and the J gene lost 7 bases, with 10 bases spanning the gap. Germline assignment: CDR1 KGHSH and CDR2 LQKENI. The CDR3 runs to 12 residues.

This clonotype was picked up many times. The chain carries TRBV18 and TRBJ2-5; D is uncertain. The CDR3 is 13 amino acids. Looked up from germline, CDR1 is KGHSH and CDR2 is LQKENI. The ends were cut back, 3 bases at V and 5 bases at J, with 10 bases in the middle. The CDR3 loop reads CASSPNSLETQYF. The CDR3 region has the DNA TGTGCCAGCTCACCCAACAGTTTGGAGACCCAGTACTTC.

The table lists this clonotype with a few counts. The chain combines TRBV24-1 with TRBJ2-2, with a tentative D call TRBD2 (6 bases). Germline V gene lookup returns CDR1 KGHDR and CDR2 SFDVKD. The CDR3 runs to 16 residues. Trimming took off 1 base at V and 4 bases at J, with 12 bases between the two ends. CDR3 nucleotide sequence: TGTGCCACCAGTGATTTTAGTGAGGGAGGCACCGGGGAGCTGTTTTTT. Translating it yields CATSDFSEGGTGELFF.

This clonotype was recorded once. The gene calls are TRBV6-2 or TRBV6-3 and TRBJ1-3; 9 bases map to TRBD1. With 9 bases clipped from V and 1 base from J, the junction kept 4 bases outside the gene matches. The germline V gene encodes CDR1 MNHEY and CDR2 SVGEGT. CDR3 size: 14 residues. CDR3 loop: CASLGTGSGNTIYF. As DNA, the CDR3 is TGTGCCAGTCTAGGGACAGGGTCTGGAAACACCATATATTTT.

At least ten counts were recorded for this clonotype. The chain joins TRBV6-1 to TRBJ2-7, with D uncertain. The germline V and J ends were trimmed by 2 bases and 3 bases, with 11 bases remaining between them. This CDR3 contains 14 residues. The V gene's germline CDR1 is MNHNS and CDR2 SASEGT. The DNA for the CDR3 is TGTGCCAGCAGTGAATCTCCTAGTGTCTACGAGCAGTACTTC. It yields the protein CASSESPSVYEQYF.

This clonotype was seen a single time. Just one base apart from a much larger clone, this may be a read error. This sequence joins TRBV29-1 and TRBJ1-2; maybe TRBD1 (5 bases). Germline values: CDR1 SQVTM, CDR2 ANQGSEA. The CDR3 loop spans 13 amino acids. Deletions cut 0 bases from V and 6 bases from J, with 11 bases between. CDR3 DNA: TGCAGCGTTGAAGATCCAGGGAGGGATGGCTACACCTTC. Protein sequence: CSVEDPGRDGYTF. The complete variable domain, with remaining parts taken from reference TRBV29-1 and TRBJ1-2, reads SAVISQKPSRDICQRGTSLTIQCQVDSQVTMMFWYRQQPGQSLTLIATANQGSEATYESGFVIDKFPISRPNLTFSTLTVSNMSPEDSSIYLCSVEDPGRDGYTFGSGTRLTVV.

The sample holds many counts of this clonotype. The rearrangement uses TRBV19 and TRBJ2-1; D gene uncertain. Trimming took 5 bases from V and 8 from J, leaving 19 bases between them. CDR1 is LNHDA, CDR2 SQIVND, per germline (reference sequence). This CDR3 has 15 amino acids. CDR3 coding DNA: TGTGCCAGTAGTCTGAATCTCCAGAGGACCCATGAGCAGTTCTTC. Translation gives CASSLNLQRTHEQFF. The full variable domain, rest sourced from reference TRBV19 and TRBJ2-1, is DGGITQSPKYLFRKEGQNVTLSCEQNLNHDAMYWYRQDPGQGLRLIYYSQIVNDFQKGDIAEGYSVSREKKESFPLTVTSAQKNPTAFYLCASSLNLQRTHEQFFGPGTRLTVL.

This clonotype was observed at least ten times. V usage is TRBV7-2 and J usage is TRBJ2-3; D is uncertain. The germline V gene has CDR1 SGHTA and CDR2 FQGNSA. The CDR3 is 15 amino acids. V was clipped by 5 bases and J by 5 bases, with 17 bases between them. The CDR3 loop reads CASSLFFASRDTQYF. The CDR3 DNA is TGTGCCAGCAGCCTCTTCTTCGCCTCCAGAGATACGCAGTATTTT.

Many counts were recorded for this clonotype. The gene calls are TRBV7-2 and TRBJ2-6, with D perhaps TRBD1 or TRBD2 (5 bases each). This CDR3 is built from 18 residues. The germline CDR1 and CDR2 sequences are SGHTA and FQGNSA. V was shortened by 7 bases and J by 0 bases, with 19 bases between the two germline ends. The DNA for the CDR3 is TGTGCCAGCATCCGCCCGGGACGGACCAACTCTGGGGCCAACGTCCTGACTTTC. Its translation: CASIRPGRTNSGANVLTF.

A word on this clonotype: With only one base between it and a far larger clone, this is likely a read error. The chain employs TRBV4-2 and TRBJ2-7; tentatively, D is TRBD2 (5 bases). Germline V gene data show CDR1 as LGHNA and CDR2 as YNFKEQ. This CDR3 comprises 13 residues. Trimming stripped 3 bases from V and 7 bases from J, with 13 bases between. CDR3 loop: CASSQETEAEQYF. In DNA, the CDR3 is TGTGCCAGCAGCCAGGAAACGGAGGCTGAGCAGTACTTC.

The V and J genes are TRBV6-2 or TRBV6-3 and TRBJ2-1; the match to TRBD1 covers 7 bases. Germline V gene lookup returns CDR1 MNHEY and CDR2 SVGEGT. The CDR3 runs to 15 residues. V shed 6 bases, J shed 1 base, and the junction held 6 bases outside the gene matches. As DNA, the CDR3 is TGTGCCAGCAGCCGAACAGGGGAATCCTACAATGAGCAGTTCTTC. It codes for CASSRTGESYNEQFF.

The chain joins TRBV3-1 to TRBJ2-3, with TRBD2 matching 8 bases. Germline V lookup: CDR1 LGHDT, CDR2 YNNKEL (reference sequence). Germline trimming cut 4 bases from V and 4 bases from J; bases unmatched to any gene: 7. The length of the CDR3 is 15 residues. The CDR3 DNA sequence: TGTGCCAGCAGCCTCGGGGGGGCGGGTTCAGATACGCAGTATTTT. Protein product: CASSLGGAGSDTQYF.

V gene TRBV27 combines with J gene TRBJ1-5; 8 bases match TRBD1. V trimming: 1 base; J trimming: 4 bases; junction bases outside the gene matches: 9. CDR1 is MNHEY and CDR2 is SMNVEV in the germline V gene (reference sequence). The CDR3 contains 17 residues. Written as DNA, the CDR3 is TGTGCCAGCAGTTTATATCGTGGGACAGGAATAAATCAGCCCCAGCATTTT. Translation: CASSLYRGTGINQPQHF.

This clonotype was detected ten times or more. The chain combines TRBV24-1 with TRBJ2-1; TRBD2 matches at 9 bases. The CDR3 covers 17 residues. With V trimmed by 0 bases and J by 10 bases, 12 bases remained unmatched. Germline-derived CDR1 and CDR2 are KGHDR and SFDVKD. The CDR3: CATSDLPSGDLGGEQFF. As DNA, the CDR3 is TGTGCCACCAGTGATTTGCCTAGCGGGGACCTCGGGGGGGAGCAGTTCTTC.

Comment on this clonotype: It may be a read error: a sequence one base away is much more abundant. This chain joins TRBV3-2 and TRBJ2-3; TRBD2 is the table's D call, not checked against the DNA. TRBV3-2 is labeled a pseudogene. The CDR3 loop spans 18 amino acids. The CDR3 spells CASPWREGLFPRTDAQYF. DNA of the CDR3: TGTGCCAGCCCCTGGCGAGAGGGACTTTTCCCCCGCACAGATGCGCAGTATTTT.

This clonotype has ten or more counts. The rearrangement links TRBV19 to TRBJ2-7; D gene uncertain. The CDR3 is 11 amino acids. Per germline, CDR1 LNHDA and CDR2 SQIVND (reference sequence). The V gene lost 4 bases and the J gene lost 5 bases, with 6 bases spanning the gap. CDR3 loop: CASSNNHEQYF. The CDR3 nucleotides are TGTGCCAGTAGTAACAACCACGAGCAGTACTTC.

This clonotype came up many times. The CDR3 sequence: CASSQGSGSAGNTIYF. The DNA of the CDR3 is TGCGCCAGCAGCCAAGGATCGGGAAGCGCTGGAAACACCATATATTTT. V is TRBV4-3 and J is TRBJ1-3, with D uncertain. The V and J ends lost 1 base and 2 bases respectively, with 12 bases between them. Germline-derived CDR1 and CDR2 are LGHNA and YSLEER. The CDR3 spans 16 residues.

As regards this clonotype: One end of the junction does not line up with germline, which may come from a read error. CDR3 in DNA: TGTGCCAGCAGTTGGCCGGGACAGGGGGACGAGCAGTACTTC. Translating gives CASSWPGQGDEQYF. The V gene is TRBV10-3, the J gene TRBJ2-7; 11 bases agree with TRBD1. The CDR3 is 14 amino acids. Germline-derived CDR1 and CDR2 are ENHRY and SYGVKD.

There are many counts of this clonotype. The chain couples TRBV12-3 or TRBV12-4 to TRBJ1-6; no clear D. The V gene lost 0 bases and the J gene lost 5 bases, with 2 bases spanning the gap. The CDR3 is 13 residues long. This CDR3 is CASSLADNSPLHF. CDR3 DNA: TGTGCCAGCAGTTTAGCAGATAATTCACCCCTCCACTTT.

In this sample, this clonotype turned up many times. J is TRBJ1-5 and V is TRBV27; D gene ambiguous. The V and J ends lost 2 bases and 5 bases respectively, with 4 bases between them. Germline CDR1 MNHEY, CDR2 SMNVEV (reference sequence). The CDR3 consists of 12 residues. The CDR3 protein is CASSLTDQPQHF. The CDR3 region has the DNA TGTGCCAGCAGTTTAACCGATCAGCCCCAGCATTTT.

Many counts were recorded for this clonotype. The chain employs TRBV9 and TRBJ1-5; no reliable D call. CDR1 is SGDLS and CDR2 is YYNGEE in the germline V gene. V lost 1 base to trimming and J lost 5 bases, with 13 bases between them. The CDR3 covers 15 residues. This CDR3 is CASSVSPGSDQPQHF. DNA of the CDR3: TGTGCCAGCAGCGTAAGTCCAGGTTCCGATCAGCCCCAGCATTTT.

This clonotype was detected a few times. J is TRBJ2-1 and V is TRBV29-1; TRBD2 might be the D (5 bases). Trimming shortened V by 4 bases and J by 5 bases, and 9 bases separated the two germline ends. Germline CDR1 SQVTM, CDR2 ANQGSEA. The CDR3 runs 12 residues. The CDR3 loop is CSVARENNEQFF. The CDR3 DNA reads as TGCAGCGTTGCCCGGGAAAACAATGAGCAGTTCTTC.

The chain uses TRBV20-1 and TRBJ2-5; TRBD2 matches at 11 bases. The CDR3 extends over 14 amino acids. Trimming took 5 bases from V and 4 from J; bases not matched to a gene: 6. Germline lookup yields CDR1 DFQATT and CDR2 SNEGSKA (reference sequence). CDR3 bases: TGCAGTGCTTGTACTAGCGGGAGAGGAGAGACCCAGTACTTC. Translating it yields CSACTSGRGETQYF.

This clonotype appeared many times. The CDR3 loop reads CASSELWGNSYEQYF. The CDR3 nucleotides are TGTGCCAGCAGTGAATTGTGGGGGAACTCCTACGAGCAGTACTTC. This chain uses TRBV2 with TRBJ2-7; D is possibly TRBD1 or TRBD2 (5 bases each). The CDR3 runs 15 residues. In germline, CDR1 is SNHLY, CDR2 FYNNEI. V was clipped by 2 bases and J by 0 bases, with 11 bases between them.

To note about this clonotype: A much larger clone differs by one base, so this may be a read error. The V gene is TRBV2, the J gene TRBJ2-7, with 7 bases that match TRBD1. The CDR3 spans 13 residues. Germline CDR1 and CDR2: SNHLY and FYNNEI. The J segment lost 2 bases and the V segment lost 6 bases, leaving 4 bases of the junction unmatched. CDR3: CASRSGTAYEQYF. CDR3 bases: TGTGCCAGCAGGTCCGGGACAGCCTACGAGCAGTACTTC.

The rearrangement links TRBV24-1 to TRBJ2-1, with TRBD2 identical over 8 bases. This CDR3 has 15 amino acids. V gave up 9 bases and J gave up 0 bases; unmatched junction bases: 6. Germline V gene lookup returns CDR1 KGHDR and CDR2 SFDVKD. CDR3 protein: CATEDGGGSYNEQFF. The CDR3 DNA sequence: TGTGCCACCGAAGACGGGGGGGGCTCCTACAATGAGCAGTTCTTC.